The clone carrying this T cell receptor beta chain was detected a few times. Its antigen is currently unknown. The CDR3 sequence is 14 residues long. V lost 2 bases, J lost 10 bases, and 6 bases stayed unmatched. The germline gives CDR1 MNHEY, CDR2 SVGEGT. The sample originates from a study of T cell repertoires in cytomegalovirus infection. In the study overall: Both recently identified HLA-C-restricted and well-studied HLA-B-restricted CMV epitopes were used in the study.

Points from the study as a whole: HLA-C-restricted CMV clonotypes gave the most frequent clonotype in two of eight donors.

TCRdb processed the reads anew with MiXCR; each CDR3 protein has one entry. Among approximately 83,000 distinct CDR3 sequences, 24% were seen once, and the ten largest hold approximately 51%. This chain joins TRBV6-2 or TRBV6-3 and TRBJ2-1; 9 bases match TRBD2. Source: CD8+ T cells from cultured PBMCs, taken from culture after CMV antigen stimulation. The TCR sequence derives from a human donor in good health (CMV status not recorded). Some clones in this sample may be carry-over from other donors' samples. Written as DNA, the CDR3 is TGTGCCAGCAGTTACGCGGGAGGGTCAAGGGAGCAGTTCTTC. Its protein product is CASSYAGGSREQFF.